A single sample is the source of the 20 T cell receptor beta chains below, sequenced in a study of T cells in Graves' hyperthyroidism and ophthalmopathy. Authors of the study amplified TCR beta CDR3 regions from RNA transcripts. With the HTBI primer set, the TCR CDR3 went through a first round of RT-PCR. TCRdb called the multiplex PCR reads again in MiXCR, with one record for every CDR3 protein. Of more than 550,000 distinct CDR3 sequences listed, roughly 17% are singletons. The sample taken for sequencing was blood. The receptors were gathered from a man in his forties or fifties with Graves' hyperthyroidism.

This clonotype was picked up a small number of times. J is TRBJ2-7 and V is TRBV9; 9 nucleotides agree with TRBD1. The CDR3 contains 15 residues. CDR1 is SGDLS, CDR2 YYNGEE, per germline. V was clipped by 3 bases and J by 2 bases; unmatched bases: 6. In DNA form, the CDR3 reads TGTGCCAGCAGCGGCCCGGGACAGGGACCCTACGAGCAGTACTTC. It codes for CASSGPGQGPYEQYF.

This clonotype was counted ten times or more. The DNA for the CDR3 is TGTGCCAGCAGTTTTCGGACGCGGGGAACTGAAGCTTTCTTT. Encoded protein: CASSFRTRGTEAFF. This rearrangement joins TRBV28 to TRBJ1-1; D is uncertain. The CDR3 runs 14 residues. Germline V lookup: CDR1 MDHEN, CDR2 SYDVKM. Trimming took 3 bases from V and 5 from J, leaving 13 bases between them.

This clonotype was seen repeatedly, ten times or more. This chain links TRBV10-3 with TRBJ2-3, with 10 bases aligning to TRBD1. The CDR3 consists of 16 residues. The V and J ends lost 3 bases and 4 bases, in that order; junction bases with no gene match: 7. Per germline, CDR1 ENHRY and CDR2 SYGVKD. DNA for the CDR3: TGTGCCATCAGTGACCCCGACAGGGGGCTGGCAGATACGCAGTATTTT. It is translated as CAISDPDRGLADTQYF.

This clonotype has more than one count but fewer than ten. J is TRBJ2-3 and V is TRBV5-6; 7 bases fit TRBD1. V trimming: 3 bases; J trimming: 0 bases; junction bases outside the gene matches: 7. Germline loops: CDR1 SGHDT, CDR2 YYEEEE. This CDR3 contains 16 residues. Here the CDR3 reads CASSSEGQPSTDTQYF. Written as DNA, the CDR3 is TGTGCCAGCAGCTCCGAGGGACAGCCGAGCACAGATACGCAGTATTTT.

In nucleotides, the CDR3 is TGTGCCAGCAGCCAAGGTTTCCGGACAGCTTATGGCTACACCTTC. Protein: CASSQGFRTAYGYTF. The chain is built from TRBV3-1 and TRBJ1-2; a possible D gene is TRBD1 (6 bases). The CDR3 runs to 15 residues. CDR1 LGHDT and CDR2 YNNKEL come from the germline V gene (reference sequence). V lost 1 base and J 5 bases, leaving 14 bases between the germline ends. The full variable domain, its missing parts supplied by reference TRBV3-1 and TRBJ1-2, is DTAVSQTPKYLVTQMGNDKSIKCEQNLGHDTMYWYKQDSKKFLKIMFSYNNKELIINETVPNRFSPKSPDKAHLNLHINSLELGDSAVYFCASSQGFRTAYGYTFGSGTRLTVV.

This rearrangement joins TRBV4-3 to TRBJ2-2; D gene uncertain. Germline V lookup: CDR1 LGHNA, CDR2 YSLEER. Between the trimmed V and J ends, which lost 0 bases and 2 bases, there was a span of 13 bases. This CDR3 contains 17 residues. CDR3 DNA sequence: TGCGCCAGCAGCCAAGATCTTTCGCTACTTAACACCGGGGAGCTGTTTTTT. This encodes CASSQDLSLLNTGELFF.

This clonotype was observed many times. The CDR3 DNA sequence: TGCAGTGCTAGGGATTTTACAGGCGGGAGCACAGATACGCAGTATTTT. Translated: CSARDFTGGSTDTQYF. V and J are TRBV20-1 and TRBJ2-3; D may correspond to TRBD1 or TRBD2 (5 bases each). Trimming took 3 bases from V and 0 from J, leaving 16 bases between them. Looked up from germline, CDR1 is DFQATT and CDR2 is SNEGSKA (reference sequence). The CDR3 consists of 16 residues.

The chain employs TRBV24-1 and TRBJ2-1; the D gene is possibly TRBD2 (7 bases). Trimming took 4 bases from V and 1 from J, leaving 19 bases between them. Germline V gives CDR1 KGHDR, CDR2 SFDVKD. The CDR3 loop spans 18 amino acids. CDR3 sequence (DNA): TGTGCCACCAGTGACCGGGGTGGGAGGGGGAGTTCCTACAATGAGCAGTTCTTC. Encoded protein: CATSDRGGRGSSYNEQFF.

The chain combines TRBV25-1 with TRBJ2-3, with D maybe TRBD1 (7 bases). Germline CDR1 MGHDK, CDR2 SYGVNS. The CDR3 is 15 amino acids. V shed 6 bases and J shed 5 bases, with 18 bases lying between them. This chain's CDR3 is CASSTSGGLRDTQYF. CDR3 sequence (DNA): TGTGCCAGCAGCACATCAGGGGGGCTTCGAGATACGCAGTATTTT.

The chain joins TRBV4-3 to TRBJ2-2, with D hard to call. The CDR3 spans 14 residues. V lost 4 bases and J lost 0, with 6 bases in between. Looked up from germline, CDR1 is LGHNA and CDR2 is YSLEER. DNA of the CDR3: TGCGCCAGCAGCCGGGCTTCGAACACCGGGGAGCTGTTTTTT. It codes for CASSRASNTGELFF.

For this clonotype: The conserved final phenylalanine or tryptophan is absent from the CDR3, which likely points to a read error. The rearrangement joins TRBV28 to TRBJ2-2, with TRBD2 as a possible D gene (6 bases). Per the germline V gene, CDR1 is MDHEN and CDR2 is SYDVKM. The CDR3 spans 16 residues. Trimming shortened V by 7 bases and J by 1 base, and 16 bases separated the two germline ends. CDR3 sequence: CASISLGGGNTGELFS. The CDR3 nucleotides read TGTGCCAGCATCTCTCTGGGGGGAGGGAACACCGGGGAGCTGTTTTCT.

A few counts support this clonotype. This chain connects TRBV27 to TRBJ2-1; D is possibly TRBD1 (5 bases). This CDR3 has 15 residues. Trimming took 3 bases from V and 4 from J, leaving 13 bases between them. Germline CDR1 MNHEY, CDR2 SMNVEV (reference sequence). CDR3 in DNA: TGTGCCAGCAGTTTTAGGGTAGGACATTACAATGAGCAGTTCTTC. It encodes CASSFRVGHYNEQFF.

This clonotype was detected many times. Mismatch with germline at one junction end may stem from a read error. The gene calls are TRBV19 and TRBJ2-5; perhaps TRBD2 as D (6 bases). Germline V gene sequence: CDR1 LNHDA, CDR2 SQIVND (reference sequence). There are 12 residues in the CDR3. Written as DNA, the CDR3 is TGTGCCAGCAGTATCGGAGGGGAGACCCAGTACTTC. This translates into CASSIGGETQYF.

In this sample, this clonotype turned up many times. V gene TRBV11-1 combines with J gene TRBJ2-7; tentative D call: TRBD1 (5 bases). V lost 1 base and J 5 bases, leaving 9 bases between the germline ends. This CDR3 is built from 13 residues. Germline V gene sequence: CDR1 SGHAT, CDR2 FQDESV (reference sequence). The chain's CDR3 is CASSLDQGHEQYF. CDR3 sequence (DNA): TGTGCCAGCAGCTTAGACCAGGGCCACGAGCAGTACTTC.

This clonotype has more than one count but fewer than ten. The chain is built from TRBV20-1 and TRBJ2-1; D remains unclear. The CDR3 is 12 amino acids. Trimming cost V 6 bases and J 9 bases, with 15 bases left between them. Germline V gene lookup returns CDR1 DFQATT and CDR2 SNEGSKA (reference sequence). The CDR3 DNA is TGCAGTGCGCGTACCCCTAGTATTGAGCAGTTCTTC. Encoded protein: CSARTPSIEQFF.

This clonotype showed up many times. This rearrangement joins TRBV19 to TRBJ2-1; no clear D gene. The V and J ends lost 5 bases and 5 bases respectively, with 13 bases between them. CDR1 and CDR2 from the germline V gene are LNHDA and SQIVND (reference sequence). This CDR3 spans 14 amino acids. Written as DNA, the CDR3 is TGTGCCAGTAGTCGGCCTGGGATTAACAATGAGCAGTTCTTC. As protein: CASSRPGINNEQFF.

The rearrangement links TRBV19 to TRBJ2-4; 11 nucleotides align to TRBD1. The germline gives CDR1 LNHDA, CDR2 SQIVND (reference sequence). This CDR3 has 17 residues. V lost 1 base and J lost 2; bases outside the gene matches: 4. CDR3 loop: CASSIGGTGGSKNIQYF. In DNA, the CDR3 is TGTGCCAGTAGTATAGGGGGGACAGGGGGGTCCAAAAACATTCAGTACTTC.

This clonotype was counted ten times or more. The CDR3 DNA reads TGCAGTGTTAGTGGCGGGAGGAGGACCTACGAGCAGTACTTC. Residues: CSVSGGRRTYEQYF. V usage is TRBV20-1 and J usage is TRBJ2-7; 8 bases are a match to TRBD2. The ends lost 7 bases at V and 2 bases at J; junction bases unmatched: 10. CDR1 DFQATT and CDR2 SNEGSKA come from the germline V gene (reference sequence). The CDR3 extends over 14 amino acids.

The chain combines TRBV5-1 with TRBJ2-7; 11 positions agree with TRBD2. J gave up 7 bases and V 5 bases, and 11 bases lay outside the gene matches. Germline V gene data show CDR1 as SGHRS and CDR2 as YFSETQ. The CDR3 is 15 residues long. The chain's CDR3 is CASSLSLAGGQEQYF. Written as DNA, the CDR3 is TGCGCCAGCAGTCTAAGTCTAGCGGGAGGTCAGGAGCAGTACTTC.

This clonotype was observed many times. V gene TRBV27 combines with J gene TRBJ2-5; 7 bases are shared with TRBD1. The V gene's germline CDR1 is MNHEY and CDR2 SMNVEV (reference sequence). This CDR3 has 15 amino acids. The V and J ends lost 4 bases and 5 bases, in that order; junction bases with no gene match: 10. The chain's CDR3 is CASSSSGGSYETQYF. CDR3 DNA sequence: TGTGCCAGCAGTTCATCAGGGGGAAGTTATGAGACCCAGTACTTC.